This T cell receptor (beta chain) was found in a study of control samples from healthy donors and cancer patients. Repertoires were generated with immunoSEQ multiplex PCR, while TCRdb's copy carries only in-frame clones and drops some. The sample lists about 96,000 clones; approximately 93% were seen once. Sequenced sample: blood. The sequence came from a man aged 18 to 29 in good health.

The CDR3 is CASSERTGRGETQYF. CDR3 DNA sequence: TGTGCCAGCAGTGAGAGAACAGGTCGGGGAGAGACCCAGTACTTC. The rearrangement uses TRBV2 and TRBJ2-5, with D possibly called TRBD1 or TRBD2 (5 bases each). CDR3 length: 15 amino acids. Trimming pared 3 bases from V and 4 bases from J, leaving 15 bases between. Germline V gene lookup returns CDR1 SNHLY and CDR2 FYNNEI.